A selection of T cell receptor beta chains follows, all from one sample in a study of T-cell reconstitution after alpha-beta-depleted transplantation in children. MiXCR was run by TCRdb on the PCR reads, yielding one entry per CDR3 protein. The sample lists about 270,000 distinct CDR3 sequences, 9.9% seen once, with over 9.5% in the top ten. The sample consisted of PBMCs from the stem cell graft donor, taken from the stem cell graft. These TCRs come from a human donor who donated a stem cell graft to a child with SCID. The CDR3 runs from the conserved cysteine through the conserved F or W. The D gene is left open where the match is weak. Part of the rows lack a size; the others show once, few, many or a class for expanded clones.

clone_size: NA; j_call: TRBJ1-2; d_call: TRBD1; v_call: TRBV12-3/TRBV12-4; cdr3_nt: TGTGCCAGCACTCACACCACCGGGACAGGTTATGGCTACACCTTC; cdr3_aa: CASTHTTGTGYGYTF
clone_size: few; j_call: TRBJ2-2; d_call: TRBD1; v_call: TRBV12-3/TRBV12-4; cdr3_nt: TGTGCCAGCAGTTTAGACAGGGGGTACGGGGAGCTGTTTTTT; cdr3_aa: CASSLDRGYGELFF
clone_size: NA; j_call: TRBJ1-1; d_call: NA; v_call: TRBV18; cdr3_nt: TGTGCCAGCTCACCAAGTCGGGGAACTGAAGCTTTCTTT; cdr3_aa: CASSPSRGTEAFF
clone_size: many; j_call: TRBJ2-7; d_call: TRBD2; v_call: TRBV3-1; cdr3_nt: TGTGCCAGCAGCCAACCGGGACTAGACTACGAGCAGTACTTC; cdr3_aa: CASSQPGLDYEQYF
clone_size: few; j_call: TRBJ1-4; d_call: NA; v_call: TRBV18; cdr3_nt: TGTGCCAGCTCACCACCTCCCTCACGACAGGATGCAACTAATGAAAAACTGTTTTTT; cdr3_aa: CASSPPPSRQDATNEKLFF
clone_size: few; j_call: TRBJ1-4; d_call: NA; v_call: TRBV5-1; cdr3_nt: TGCGCCAGCAGCTTGAGGGGTGGACAGTTTGCAACTAATGAAAAACTGTTTTTT; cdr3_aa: CASSLRGGQFATNEKLFF
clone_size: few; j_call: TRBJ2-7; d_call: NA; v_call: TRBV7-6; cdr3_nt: TGTGCCAGCAGCTTAGCGCCAGGGACGGCCTACGAGCAGTACTTC; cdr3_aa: CASSLAPGTAYEQYF
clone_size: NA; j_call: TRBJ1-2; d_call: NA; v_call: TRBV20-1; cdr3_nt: TGCAGTGCTAGTGGGCAGGTCTATGGCTACACCTTC; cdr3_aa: CSASGQVYGYTF
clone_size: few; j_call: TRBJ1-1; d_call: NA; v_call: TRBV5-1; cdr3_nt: TGCGCCAGCAGCTTTAGCCTAAATTGGGACACTGAAGCTTTCTTT; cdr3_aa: CASSFSLNWDTEAFF
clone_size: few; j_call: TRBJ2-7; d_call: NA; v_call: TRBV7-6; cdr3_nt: TGTGCCAGCAGCTTAGCCTCTAGCATCCTCTACGAGCAGTACTTC; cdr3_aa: CASSLASSILYEQYF
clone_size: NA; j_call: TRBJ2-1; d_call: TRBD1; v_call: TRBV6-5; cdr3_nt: TGTGCCAGCAGCTACTTTCCCCTGGGGACAGGGGGGAACAATGAGCAGTTCTTC; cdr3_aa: CASSYFPLGTGGNNEQFF
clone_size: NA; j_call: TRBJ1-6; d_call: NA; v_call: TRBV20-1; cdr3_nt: TGCAGTGCTAGCTACGGGAGCTCCTATAATTCACCCCTCCACTTT; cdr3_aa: CSASYGSSYNSPLHF
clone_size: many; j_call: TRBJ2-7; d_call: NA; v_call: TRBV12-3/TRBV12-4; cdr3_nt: TGTGCCAGCGGACTCTTGGGCGGATCCTACGAGCAGTACTTC; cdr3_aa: CASGLLGGSYEQYF
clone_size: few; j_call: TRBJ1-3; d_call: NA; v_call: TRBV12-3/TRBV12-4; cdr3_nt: TGTGCCAGCAGTTTAACCAGCTCTGGAAACACCATATATTTT; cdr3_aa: CASSLTSSGNTIYF
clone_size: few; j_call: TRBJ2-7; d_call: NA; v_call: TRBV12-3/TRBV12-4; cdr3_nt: TGTGCCAGCAGCCCACTCCGATCCAGGGATCGGTACGAGCAGTACTTC; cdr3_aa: CASSPLRSRDRYEQYF
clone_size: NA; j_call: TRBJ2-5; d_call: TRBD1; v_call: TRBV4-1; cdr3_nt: TGCGCCAGCAGCCAAGATGGGACAGACCTCCAAGAGACCCAGTACTTC; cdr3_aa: CASSQDGTDLQETQYF
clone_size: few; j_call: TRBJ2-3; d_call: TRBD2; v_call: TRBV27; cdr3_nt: TGTGCCAGCAGTTTAGACGGGGGGACTTTTAATACGCAGTATTTT; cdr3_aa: CASSLDGGTFNTQYF
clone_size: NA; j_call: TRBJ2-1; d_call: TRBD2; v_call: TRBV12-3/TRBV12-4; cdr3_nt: TGTGCCAGCAGTGCCTTTTCCAGCGGGGGAAGCTCCTACAATGAGCAGTTCTTC; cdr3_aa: CASSAFSSGGSSYNEQFF
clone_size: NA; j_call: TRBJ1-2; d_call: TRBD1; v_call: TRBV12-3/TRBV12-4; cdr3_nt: TGTGCCAGCAGTTTTGGGACAGGGGGCGCATTAGGCTACACCTTC; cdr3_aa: CASSFGTGGALGYTF
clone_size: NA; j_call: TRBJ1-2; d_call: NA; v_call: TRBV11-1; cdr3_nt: TGTGCCAGCAGCTTAAAGGGCGGGCGAGTCGAGAGGGAGTATGGCTACACCTTC; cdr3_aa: CASSLKGGRVEREYGYTF
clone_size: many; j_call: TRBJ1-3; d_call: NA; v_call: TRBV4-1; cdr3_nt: TGCGCCAGCAGCCAAGTCCGGCAGGCGCTCTCTGGAAACACCATATATTTT; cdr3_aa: CASSQVRQALSGNTIYF
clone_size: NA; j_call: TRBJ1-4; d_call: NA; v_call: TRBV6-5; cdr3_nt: TGTGCCAGCAGTTACGGAGGGAGCGGTGGTAAAAAACTGTTTTTT; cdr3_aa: CASSYGGSGGKKLFF
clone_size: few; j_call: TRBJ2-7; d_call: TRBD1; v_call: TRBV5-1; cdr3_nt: TGCGCCAGCAGCTTGGGGGACAGGGGCATCAACGAGCAGTACTTC; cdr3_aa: CASSLGDRGINEQYF
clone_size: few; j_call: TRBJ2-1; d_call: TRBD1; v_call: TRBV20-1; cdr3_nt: TGCAGTGCTAGAGATCTGGGGACAGGAAACAATGAGCAGTTCTTC; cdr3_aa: CSARDLGTGNNEQFF
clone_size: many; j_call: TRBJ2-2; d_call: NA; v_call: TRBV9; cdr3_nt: TGTGCCAGCAGCCCCCGGACATCTTCGGAGCTGTTTTTT; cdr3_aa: CASSPRTSSELFF
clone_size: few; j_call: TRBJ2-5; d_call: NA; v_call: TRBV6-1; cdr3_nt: TGTGCCAGCAGTCGAACCGGGACTTCGTACCAAGAGACCCAGTACTTC; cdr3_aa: CASSRTGTSYQETQYF
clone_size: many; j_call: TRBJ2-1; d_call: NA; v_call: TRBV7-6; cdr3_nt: TGTGCCAGCAGCTTAGACCAGCTTGAGCAGTTCTTC; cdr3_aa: CASSLDQLEQFF